One sample yielded the 22 T cell receptor beta chains listed below, sequenced in a study of CXCR3-negative and CXCR3-positive naive CD8 T cells. Carrying UMI labels, the TRB cDNA libraries were prepared through 5' RACE. TCRdb re-called the 5' RACE reads; every CDR3 protein appears as one record, without DNA. The table for this sample gives some 64,000 distinct CDR3 sequences. Points from the study as a whole: Naive cells positive for CXCR3 carried more hydrophobic TRB CDR3s than CXCR3-negative ones.

The antigens these receptors bind are not known. Sample: naive CXCR3+ CD8+ T cells from blood. Regarding subset: CD45RO-CCR7+CD27+CD95- naive CD8+ T cells expressing CXCR3 (TNR3+). Every receptor here comes from a human donor in good health. Some clones in this sample may be carry-over from other donors' samples.

The V gene is TRBV7-9, the J gene TRBJ1-2; with no DNA, the TCRdb D assignment of TRBD1 cannot be verified. CDR3 length: 12 amino acids. CDR1 is SEHNR, CDR2 FQNEAQ, per germline (reference sequence). The CDR3 loop is CASSLADGDHCF.

V is TRBV12-5 and J is TRBJ2-1; TCRdb's D call of TRBD1 is untestable without DNA. CDR1 is LGHNT, CDR2 FRNRAP, per germline. This CDR3 is 14 amino acids long. The CDR3 is CASGLEMTGDEQFF.

J is TRBJ2-1 and V is TRBV28; TCRdb's D call of TRBD1 is untestable without DNA. This CDR3 region has 15 residues. CDR1 is MDHEN, CDR2 SYDVKM, per germline. The CDR3 protein is CASSFSGTGEGEQFF.

The chain uses TRBV9 and TRBJ2-1; TCRdb proposes TRBD1, but this gene call is untestable without DNA. Germline V CDR1 and CDR2: SGDLS, YYNGEE. This CDR3 has 16 amino acids. The chain's CDR3 is CASSVVSPALINEQFF.

The chain uses TRBV6-6 and TRBJ2-7; TCRdb reports TRBD1, a call that lacks DNA to check it against. The CDR3 is 16 amino acids. Germline V gene data show CDR1 as MNHNY and CDR2 as SVGAGI (reference sequence). This CDR3 is CASSGPGTGFAYEQYF.

The chain recombines TRBV6-5 with TRBJ2-5; TCRdb's assignment of TRBD2 cannot be checked, as there is no DNA. The CDR3 contains 17 residues. Germline V gene sequence: CDR1 MNHEY, CDR2 SVGAGI. CDR3 in amino acids: CASSYGTSGAPQETQYF.

This rearrangement joins TRBV27 to TRBJ1-5; there is no DNA to check the TCRdb D call of TRBD1. Germline loops: CDR1 MNHEY, CDR2 SMNVEV (reference sequence). This CDR3 is 17 amino acids long. CDR3 loop: CASSAGTGGYVSQPQHF.

The gene calls are TRBV7-2 and TRBJ2-7; TCRdb's assignment of TRBD1 cannot be checked, as there is no DNA. There are 12 residues in the CDR3. Looked up from germline, CDR1 is SGHTA and CDR2 is FQGNSA. CDR3 protein: CASSNRGSEQYF. The full variable domain, in which reference TRBV7-2 and TRBJ2-7 provide the parts outside the CDR3, is GAGVSQSPSNKVTEKGKDVELRCDPISGHTALYWYRQSLGQGLEFLIYFQGNSAPDKSGLPSDRFSAERTGGSVSTLTIQRTQQEDSAVYLCASSNRGSEQYFGPGTRLTVT.

The CDR3 protein is CASSSRGQRETQYF. This sequence joins TRBV5-4 and TRBJ2-5; TCRdb lists TRBD1, though no DNA is available to test this call. From germline, CDR1 is SGHNT and CDR2 YYREEE (reference sequence). This CDR3 has 14 residues.

The chain employs TRBV14 and TRBJ2-2. CDR3 length equals 16 residues. Germline V gives CDR1 SGHDN, CDR2 FVKESK. The CDR3 reads CASSQVLAGSTGELFF.

V and J are TRBV2 and TRBJ2-7; TCRdb outputs TRBD1, but without DNA this stays unchecked. The CDR3 covers 14 residues. Germline lookup yields CDR1 SNHLY and CDR2 FYNNEI. The CDR3 sequence: CAGKTGTGQYEQYF.

The rearrangement uses TRBV20-1 and TRBJ2-1; the TCRdb call, TRBD2, lacks DNA for checking. There are 14 residues in the CDR3. From germline, CDR1 is DFQATT and CDR2 SNEGSKA (reference sequence). The CDR3 loop is CSASSLAGDNEQFF.

This sequence joins TRBV7-9 and TRBJ2-7; checking the TCRdb D call of TRBD1 is not possible without DNA. The germline gives CDR1 SEHNR, CDR2 FQNEAQ (reference sequence). This CDR3 has 14 residues. CDR3 amino acids: CASRPGGGRYEQYF.

This chain joins TRBV20-1 and TRBJ1-3; TCRdb calls TRBD1, which cannot be checked without DNA. This CDR3 has 15 amino acids. The germline CDR1 and CDR2 sequences are DFQATT and SNEGSKA (reference sequence). The chain's CDR3 is CSAPLDPASGNTIYF.

The chain carries TRBV20-1 and TRBJ2-1; without DNA, the TCRdb call of TRBD2 cannot be checked. The CDR3 is 12 amino acids. Germline-derived CDR1 and CDR2 are DFQATT and SNEGSKA (reference sequence). The CDR3: CSARTSMDEQFF.

The CDR3 here is CASSQDQRASTDTQYF. The chain carries TRBV3-1 and TRBJ2-3; TCRdb's D call, TRBD2, is unchecked because there is no DNA. The CDR3 sequence is 16 residues long. Germline lookup yields CDR1 LGHDT and CDR2 YNNKEL (reference sequence).

The chain employs TRBV4-1 and TRBJ2-7. CDR1 is MGHRA, CDR2 YSYEKL, per germline. CDR3 length equals 14 residues. This CDR3 reads CASSPSTQSYEQYF.

The chain uses TRBV7-9 and TRBJ1-4; the TCRdb call, TRBD1, lacks DNA for checking. Germline V gene lookup returns CDR1 SEHNR and CDR2 FQNEAQ (reference sequence). The CDR3 is 15 amino acids. The CDR3 region is CASSSRQAEFEKLFF.

The chain has TRBV7-9 and TRBJ2-7; TCRdb reports TRBD1, a call that lacks DNA to check it against. The CDR3 sequence is 13 residues long. CDR1 is SEHNR and CDR2 is FQNEAQ in the germline V gene (reference sequence). CDR3 loop: CASSLGPGYEQYF. The whole variable domain, remainder taken from reference TRBV7-9 and TRBJ2-7, is DTGVSQNPRHKITKRGQNVTFRCDPISEHNRLYWYRQTLGQGPEFLTYFQNEAQLEKSRLLSDRFSAERPKGSFSTLEIQRTEQGDSAMYLCASSLGPGYEQYFGPGTRLTVT.

The chain combines TRBV7-9 with TRBJ2-7; TCRdb picks TRBD2, but there is no DNA to check that call. There are 15 residues in the CDR3. The germline V gene encodes CDR1 SEHNR and CDR2 FQNEAQ (reference sequence). The CDR3 is CASSYPTSGTYEQYF.

The V and J genes are TRBV27 and TRBJ2-1. This CDR3 spans 11 amino acids. CDR1 MNHEY and CDR2 SMNVEV come from the germline V gene (reference sequence). CDR3 residues: CASSRVGEQFF.

V usage is TRBV7-9 and J usage is TRBJ2-1; TCRdb proposes TRBD1, but this gene call is untestable without DNA. The CDR3 is 15 amino acids. Germline V gene data show CDR1 as SEHNR and CDR2 as FQNEAQ (reference sequence). CDR3 region: CASSPGTYSYNEQFF.